These T cell receptor beta chains were read from a single sample in a study of T-cell reconstitution after alpha-beta-depleted transplantation in children. One entry per CDR3 protein results from TCRdb running MiXCR on the PCR reads. The data show about 540,000 distinct CDR3 sequences, around 18% seen once. This specimen consisted of PBMCs from the stem cell graft donor, obtained from the stem cell graft. The receptors shown here come from a human donor who donated a stem cell graft to a child with acute lymphoblastic leukemia. CDR3s include the opening cysteine and the closing phenylalanine or tryptophan. D genes are given only for firm matches. Rows give clone size only sometimes, using once, few, many, or a class for an expanded clone.

clone_size,v_call,cdr3_length,d_call,j_call,cdr3_aa,cdr3_nt
-,TRBV5-1,14,-,TRBJ2-7,CASSFKRGSYEQYF,TGCGCCAGCAGCTTCAAAAGAGGGTCCTACGAGCAGTACTTC
-,TRBV27,13,-,TRBJ1-1,CASSFSTRTEAFF,TGTGCCAGCAGTTTCTCAACGCGCACTGAAGCTTTCTTT
-,TRBV29-1,14,TRBD1,TRBJ1-1,CSAWTGARNTEAFF,TGCAGCGCTTGGACAGGGGCTCGGAACACTGAAGCTTTCTTT
few,TRBV12-3/TRBV12-4,13,-,TRBJ2-7,CASSTAGAPEQYF,TGTGCCAGCAGTACTGCAGGGGCTCCCGAGCAGTACTTC
-,TRBV20-1,14,TRBD2,TRBJ2-1,CSAISGRSYNEQFF,TGCAGTGCTATCAGCGGGAGATCCTACAATGAGCAGTTCTTC
few,TRBV7-2,14,-,TRBJ1-1,CASSTRGRATEAFF,TGTGCCAGCAGCACACGGGGAAGGGCCACTGAAGCTTTCTTT
-,TRBV3-1,13,TRBD2,TRBJ2-7,CASSLAGPDEQYF,TGTGCCAGCAGCCTAGCGGGACCAGACGAGCAGTACTTC
few,TRBV11-2,18,-,TRBJ2-1,CASSPLNRGPPTYNEQFF,TGTGCCAGCAGCCCCCTCAATCGGGGGCCCCCTACCTACAATGAGCAGTTCTTC
few,TRBV29-1,15,TRBD1,TRBJ1-4,CSVVDRDATNEKLFF,TGCAGCGTTGTGGACAGGGATGCAACTAATGAAAAACTGTTTTTT
few,TRBV5-5,17,TRBD2,TRBJ2-3,CASSLMGLARHTDTQYF,TGTGCCAGCAGCTTGATGGGACTAGCGAGACACACAGATACGCAGTATTTT
few,TRBV12-3/TRBV12-4,14,-,TRBJ2-1,CASSFGDLHNEQFF,TGTGCCAGCAGTTTCGGGGACCTCCACAATGAGCAGTTCTTC
few,TRBV5-1,14,-,TRBJ1-5,CASSLEGMNQPQHF,TGCGCCAGCAGCTTGGAGGGGATGAATCAGCCCCAGCATTTT
many,TRBV29-1,16,-,TRBJ2-3,CSVAREPRSSTDTQYF,TGCAGCGTCGCCCGGGAGCCCCGCTCGAGCACAGATACGCAGTATTTT
-,TRBV19,15,TRBD1,TRBJ2-3,CASSRPGQSTDTQYF,TGTGCCAGTAGTCGCCCGGGACAGAGTACAGATACGCAGTATTTT
-,TRBV7-3,21,TRBD2,TRBJ2-1,CASSLTLLDQRGASSYNEQFF,TGTGCCAGCAGCTTGACACTCCTGGACCAGCGGGGCGCCTCCTCCTACAATGAGCAGTTCTTC
few,TRBV11-2,16,-,TRBJ2-3,CASRRLSGIAPATQYF,TGTGCCAGCCGCCGACTTAGCGGTATCGCCCCGGCTACGCAGTATTTT
few,TRBV20-1,14,TRBD2,TRBJ2-1,CSARQLAGGSEQFF,TGCAGTGCTAGACAACTAGCGGGAGGGAGTGAGCAGTTCTTC
-,TRBV3-1,15,-,TRBJ1-1,CASSQDRHTNTEAFF,TGTGCCAGCAGCCAAGATAGACACACCAACACTGAAGCTTTCTTT
-,TRBV20-1,13,-,TRBJ2-7,CSASCDRCYEQYF,TGCAGTGCTAGCTGTGACAGGTGCTACGAGCAGTACTTC
few,TRBV20-1,16,TRBD1,TRBJ1-2,CSASETGPYVNYGYTF,TGCAGTGCTAGCGAGACAGGGCCCTATGTTAACTATGGCTACACCTTC
-,TRBV7-3,14,-,TRBJ2-6,CASQPSSGANVLTF,TGTGCCAGCCAGCCAAGCTCTGGGGCCAACGTCCTGACTTTC
few,TRBV7-3,15,-,TRBJ2-3,CASSFRVRSTDTQYF,TGTGCCAGCAGCTTCCGGGTTCGGAGCACAGATACGCAGTATTTT
few,TRBV20-1,11,-,TRBJ2-1,CSASYVNEQFF,TGCAGTGCTAGTTATGTCAATGAGCAGTTCTTC
-,TRBV20-1,16,-,TRBJ2-3,CSVRDPILPSTDTQYF,TGCAGTGTCCGGGACCCAATCCTCCCTAGCACAGATACGCAGTATTTT
-,TRBV6-2/TRBV6-3,14,-,TRBJ1-5,CASSNPDTNQPQHF,TGTGCCAGCAGCAACCCAGACACGAATCAGCCCCAGCATTTT
-,TRBV20-1,14,-,TRBJ2-3,CSATDNRLTDTQYF,TGCAGTGCCACTGACAACCGCCTCACAGATACGCAGTATTTT
few,TRBV7-9,16,-,TRBJ1-2,CASSATHDPTNYGYTF,TGTGCCAGCAGCGCCACTCACGACCCTACTAACTATGGCTACACCTTC